These T cell receptor beta chains were read from a single sample in a study of chemoradiotherapy in HPV16-positive cancers. Some clones are missing from TCRdb's copy, which holds only in-frame ones; the method was immunoSEQ multiplex PCR. The table has approximately 2,800 clones, around 81% seen once. Sequences were derived from blood, sampled from a patient who underwent chemoradiotherapy. These receptors were collected from a human donor with HPV-associated anogenital cancer. Both conserved end residues are part of each CDR3. Each record gives: J gene, clone size, V gene, D gene, CDR3 protein, CDR3 DNA. D genes are given only for firm matches. Clone size is given for some rows only: seen once, a few or many times, or a class if the clone is expanded.

TRBJ2-3 | . | TRBV4-2 | TRBD2 | CASSRDGTSGSDTQYF | TGTGCCAGCAGCCGGGACGGGACTAGCGGCTCAGATACGCAGTATTTT
TRBJ1-2 | few | TRBV11-1 | . | CASSLDSGGSFGYTF | TGTGCCAGCAGCTTAGACTCCGGGGGGTCCTTTGGCTACACCTTC
TRBJ2-1 | . | TRBV6-5 | TRBD2 | CASSRTSTSNEQFF | TGTGCCAGCAGCCGGACTAGTACGTCCAATGAGCAGTTCTTC
TRBJ2-2 | . | TRBV27 | TRBD1 | CASSLLGTGVTGELFF | TGTGCCAGCAGTTTATTAGGAACAGGGGTCACCGGGGAGCTGTTTTTT
TRBJ1-2 | . | TRBV18 | . | CASSPDRNYGYTF | TGTGCCAGCTCACCAGACAGAAACTATGGCTACACCTTC
TRBJ2-2 | . | TRBV5-1 | . | CASSLASGSNTGELFF | TGCGCCAGCAGCTTGGCTTCGGGTTCGAACACCGGGGAGCTGTTTTTT
TRBJ1-4 | . | TRBV6-6 | . | CASSYRGANEKLFF | TGTGCCAGCAGTTATCGGGGCGCTAATGAAAAACTGTTTTTT
TRBJ2-1 | . | TRBV6-6 | . | CASGGLHNEQFF | TGTGCCAGCGGGGGGTTACACAATGAGCAGTTCTTC
TRBJ1-5 | . | TRBV30 | . | CAWSRSDPRQPQHF | TGTGCCTGGAGCCGCTCGGATCCTCGTCAGCCCCAGCATTTT
TRBJ1-2 | . | TRBV19 | . | CASSIVAGNGYTF | TGTGCCAGTAGTATAGTGGCAGGGAATGGCTACACCTTC
TRBJ1-5 | . | TRBV11-3 | . | CASSLQPNQPQHF | TGTGCCAGCAGCTTACAGCCTAATCAGCCCCAGCATTTT
TRBJ1-1 | . | TRBV29-1 | . | CSVVSGRNTEAFF | TGCAGCGTTGTATCAGGGAGGAACACTGAAGCTTTCTTT